The T cell receptor (beta chain) under discussion was sequenced for a study of cytomegalovirus exposure and HLA in healthy donors. A remark on this clone: The antigen is undetermined.

Findings of the study overall: Earlier analysis found most TCR beta V segments productive about 90% or about 30% of the time.

The study ran its PCR with 60 Vbeta and 13 Jbeta primers. Data came from immunoSEQ multiplex PCR; TCRdb stores just in-frame clones and leaves some out. The sample lists about 210,000 clones, around 76% occurring once. This CDR3 is built from 13 residues. Germline CDR1 reads SGHDN; CDR2 reads FVKESK. Trimming shortened V by 1 base and J by 0 bases, and 4 bases separated the two germline ends. Specimen: PBMCs. This receptor was obtained from a man aged 35-49 years in good health and CMV-seropositive. The gene calls are TRBV14 and TRBJ2-7; D gene uncertain. In nucleotides, the CDR3 is TGTGCCAGCAGCCAAGCCGTCTCCTACGAGCAGTACTTC. Protein sequence: CASSQAVSYEQYF.